This record concerns one T cell receptor (beta chain) sequence. The data are from a study of blood T cell repertoires in COVID-19. Some clones are missing from TCRdb's copy, which holds only in-frame ones; the method was immunoSEQ multiplex PCR. The sample includes about 80,000 clones, 65% to 90% of them seen just once. This CDR3 has 15 residues. Trimming left V 1 base short and J 0 bases short, with 7 bases between. Germline V gene sequence: CDR1 MNHEY, CDR2 SMNVEV (reference sequence). This chain links TRBV27 with TRBJ2-1; D is undetermined. The receptor was isolated from a man aged 50-59 years with COVID-19, enrolled during active disease. The specimen was peripheral blood. The CDR3: CASSLFSSSYNEQFF. The CDR3 coding sequence is TGTGCCAGCAGTTTATTCTCGAGCTCCTACAATGAGCAGTTCTTC.